Below are 13 T cell receptor beta chains sequenced from a single sample in a study of blood T cell repertoires in COVID-19. Generated by immunoSEQ multiplex PCR, the TCRdb table keeps only in-frame clones and is missing some. The sample has roughly 210,000 clones; roughly 84% are singletons. What was sequenced was PBMCs or T cells enriched from blood (not recorded which). These receptors originate from a man aged 25-40 years in a cohort exposed to, infected with or recovered from COVID-19 (not recorded which).

This CDR3 reads CASSTRQGVNTEAFF. Here the CDR3 DNA reads TGTGCCAGCAGCACCCGACAGGGAGTGAACACTGAAGCTTTCTTT. The chain carries TRBV3-1 (or the pseudogene TRBV3-2) and TRBJ1-1, with TRBD1 identical over 7 bases. The CDR3 has 15 residues. V was clipped by 5 bases and J by 0 bases; unmatched bases: 6. The germline V gene has CDR1 LGHDT and CDR2 YNNKEL (reference sequence).

The rearrangement links TRBV7-2 to TRBJ1-5; D might be TRBD1 (5 bases). Trimming cost V 3 bases and J 3 bases, with 9 bases left between them. The V gene's germline CDR1 is SGHTA and CDR2 FQGNSA. The CDR3 loop spans 14 amino acids. Here the CDR3 DNA reads TGTGCCAGCAGCTTGGACACTTTCAATCAGCCCCAGCATTTT. Translation: CASSLDTFNQPQHF.

The chain uses TRBV19 and TRBJ1-1; possible D gene TRBD1, 5 bases. Trimming removed 5 bases at V and 7 bases at J, with 11 bases between. CDR1 is LNHDA and CDR2 is SQIVND in the germline V gene (reference sequence). The CDR3 is 12 residues long. CDR3 nucleotides: TGTGCCAGTAGTGTCGGGGGAGGTGAAGCTTTCTTT. This codes for CASSVGGGEAFF.

The genes are TRBV3-1 (or the pseudogene TRBV3-2) and TRBJ2-2; TRBD2 matches at 9 bases. V was pared by 1 base and J by 7 bases, with 4 bases of the junction left unmatched. The CDR3 consists of 15 residues. Germline loops: CDR1 LGHDT, CDR2 YNNKEL (reference sequence). CDR3 DNA: TGTGCCAGCAGCCAAGTAGCGGGAGTTATCGGGGAGCTGTTTTTT. Translating it yields CASSQVAGVIGELFF.

The chain employs TRBV7-8 and TRBJ1-1, with TRBD1 as a possible D gene (6 bases). This CDR3 has 14 amino acids. Germline assignment: CDR1 SGHVS and CDR2 FQNEAQ. The V and J ends lost 4 bases and 6 bases respectively, with 15 bases between them. CDR3 protein: CASSYAQGYAEAFF. In DNA form, the CDR3 reads TGTGCCAGCAGCTATGCACAGGGTTACGCTGAAGCTTTCTTT.

The chain has TRBV27 and TRBJ2-5, with TRBD1 as a possible D gene (6 bases). The CDR3 is made up of 12 amino acids. Germline V gives CDR1 MNHEY, CDR2 SMNVEV (reference sequence). Deletions cut 7 bases from V and 5 bases from J, with 11 bases between. This chain's CDR3 is CASNRVGETQYF. In DNA, the CDR3 is TGTGCCAGCAACAGGGTAGGGGAGACCCAGTACTTC.

V usage is TRBV28 and J usage is TRBJ1-5; 7 bases fit TRBD1. CDR1 MDHEN and CDR2 SYDVKM come from the germline V gene. The CDR3 has 15 amino acids. V was clipped by 6 bases and J by 2 bases; unmatched bases: 7. The CDR3 loop is CASSLRQGGNQPQHF. The CDR3 nucleotides are TGTGCCAGCAGCCTTCGACAGGGTGGCAATCAGCCCCAGCATTTT. Filled out from reference TRBV28 and TRBJ1-5, the complete variable domain reads DVKVTQSSRYLVKRTGEKVFLECVQDMDHENMFWYRQDPGLGLRLIYFSYDVKMKEKGDIPEGYSVSREKKERFSLILESASTNQTSMYLCASSLRQGGNQPQHFGDGTRLSIL.

V and J are TRBV19 and TRBJ2-5; TRBD1 matches at 8 bases. Germline-derived CDR1 and CDR2 are LNHDA and SQIVND (reference sequence). The CDR3 is made up of 18 amino acids. V trimming: 0 bases; J trimming: 3 bases; junction bases outside the gene matches: 12. Here the CDR3 DNA reads TGTGCCAGTAGTATAGATACCCGCCGACGGACAGGGAAAGAGACCCAGTACTTC. Its protein product is CASSIDTRRRTGKETQYF.

The chain carries TRBV11-2 and TRBJ2-1; TRBD2 matches 9 bases. Germline CDR1 and CDR2: SGHAT and FQNNGV. The ends lost 5 bases at V and 5 bases at J; junction bases unmatched: 19. The CDR3 is 19 amino acids. The CDR3 DNA is TGTGCCAGCAGCCCCCGGACTAGCGATTGGAGCTCTAGTCACAATGAGCAGTTCTTC. Protein: CASSPRTSDWSSSHNEQFF.

The chain uses TRBV28 and TRBJ2-5, with 13 bases aligning to TRBD2. The germline gives CDR1 MDHEN, CDR2 SYDVKM. The V gene end was trimmed by 5 bases and the J gene end by 3 bases; junction bases not matched to a gene: 6. The CDR3 is 16 residues long. The CDR3 here is CASSPWTSGRKETQYF. DNA of the CDR3: TGTGCCAGCAGTCCTTGGACTAGCGGGAGAAAAGAGACCCAGTACTTC.

This rearrangement joins TRBV6-5 to TRBJ1-1; possibly TRBD1 for D (5 bases). Germline V gene sequence: CDR1 MNHEY, CDR2 SVGAGI. The CDR3 runs to 13 residues. V lost 6 bases to trimming and J lost 5 bases, with 13 bases between them. The CDR3 here is CASRSDGGTEAFF. DNA of the CDR3: TGTGCCAGCAGGTCCGATGGGGGGACTGAAGCTTTCTTT.

V is TRBV4-3 and J is TRBJ2-1; 7 nucleotides align to TRBD1. This CDR3 spans 15 amino acids. Germline V gene lookup returns CDR1 LGHNA and CDR2 YSLEER. Germline trimming cut 1 base from V and 6 bases from J; bases unmatched to any gene: 6. The CDR3 protein is CASSQVRTGFNEQFF. In nucleotides, the CDR3 is TGCGCCAGCAGCCAAGTAAGGACAGGCTTCAATGAGCAGTTCTTC.

This chain joins TRBV7-2 and TRBJ2-2; 7 positions agree with TRBD1. The germline V gene encodes CDR1 SGHTA and CDR2 FQGNSA. The V segment lost 3 bases and the J segment 7 bases; nucleotides outside the gene matches: 8. This CDR3 comprises 15 residues. The CDR3 sequence is CASSFTQGDSGELFF. In DNA, the CDR3 is TGTGCCAGCAGCTTCACCCAGGGGGACAGCGGGGAGCTGTTTTTT.